Given below is one T cell receptor (beta chain) in context. Its antigen is currently unknown. The sample comes from a study of radiotherapy plus CTLA-4 blockade in lung cancer. The wider study: With roughly a third of patients having disease control, objective responses were seen in about 18%.

Clones were read by immunoSEQ multiplex PCR, and TCRdb kept only the in-frame ones, dropping some. Of roughly 98,000 clones listed, roughly four fifths are singletons. In chemo-refractory metastatic non-small-cell lung cancer, patients got ipilimumab CTLA-4 blockade together with focal radiation. The CDR3 runs 14 residues. Germline trimming cut 10 bases from V and 4 bases from J; bases unmatched to any gene: 13. The germline CDR1 and CDR2 sequences are MNHNS and SASEGT. Study-level findings and limits: Subsequent to radiotherapy plus ipilimumab, tumor-derived TCR clones underwent expansion in blood. Per reports, early blood T cell clone dynamics, plus interferon-beta, forecast response most strongly.

The TCR sequence derives from a human donor with non-small cell lung cancer that progressed on radiotherapy plus ipilimumab. Sequencing was performed on peripheral blood, taken from a patient treated with radiotherapy plus ipilimumab. This sequence joins TRBV6-1 and TRBJ2-7; 7 bases are a match to TRBD2. The CDR3 DNA follows: TGTGCCACCCGGCGGGGAGGGTATCATTACGAGCAGTACTTC. Encoded protein: CATRRGGYHYEQYF.